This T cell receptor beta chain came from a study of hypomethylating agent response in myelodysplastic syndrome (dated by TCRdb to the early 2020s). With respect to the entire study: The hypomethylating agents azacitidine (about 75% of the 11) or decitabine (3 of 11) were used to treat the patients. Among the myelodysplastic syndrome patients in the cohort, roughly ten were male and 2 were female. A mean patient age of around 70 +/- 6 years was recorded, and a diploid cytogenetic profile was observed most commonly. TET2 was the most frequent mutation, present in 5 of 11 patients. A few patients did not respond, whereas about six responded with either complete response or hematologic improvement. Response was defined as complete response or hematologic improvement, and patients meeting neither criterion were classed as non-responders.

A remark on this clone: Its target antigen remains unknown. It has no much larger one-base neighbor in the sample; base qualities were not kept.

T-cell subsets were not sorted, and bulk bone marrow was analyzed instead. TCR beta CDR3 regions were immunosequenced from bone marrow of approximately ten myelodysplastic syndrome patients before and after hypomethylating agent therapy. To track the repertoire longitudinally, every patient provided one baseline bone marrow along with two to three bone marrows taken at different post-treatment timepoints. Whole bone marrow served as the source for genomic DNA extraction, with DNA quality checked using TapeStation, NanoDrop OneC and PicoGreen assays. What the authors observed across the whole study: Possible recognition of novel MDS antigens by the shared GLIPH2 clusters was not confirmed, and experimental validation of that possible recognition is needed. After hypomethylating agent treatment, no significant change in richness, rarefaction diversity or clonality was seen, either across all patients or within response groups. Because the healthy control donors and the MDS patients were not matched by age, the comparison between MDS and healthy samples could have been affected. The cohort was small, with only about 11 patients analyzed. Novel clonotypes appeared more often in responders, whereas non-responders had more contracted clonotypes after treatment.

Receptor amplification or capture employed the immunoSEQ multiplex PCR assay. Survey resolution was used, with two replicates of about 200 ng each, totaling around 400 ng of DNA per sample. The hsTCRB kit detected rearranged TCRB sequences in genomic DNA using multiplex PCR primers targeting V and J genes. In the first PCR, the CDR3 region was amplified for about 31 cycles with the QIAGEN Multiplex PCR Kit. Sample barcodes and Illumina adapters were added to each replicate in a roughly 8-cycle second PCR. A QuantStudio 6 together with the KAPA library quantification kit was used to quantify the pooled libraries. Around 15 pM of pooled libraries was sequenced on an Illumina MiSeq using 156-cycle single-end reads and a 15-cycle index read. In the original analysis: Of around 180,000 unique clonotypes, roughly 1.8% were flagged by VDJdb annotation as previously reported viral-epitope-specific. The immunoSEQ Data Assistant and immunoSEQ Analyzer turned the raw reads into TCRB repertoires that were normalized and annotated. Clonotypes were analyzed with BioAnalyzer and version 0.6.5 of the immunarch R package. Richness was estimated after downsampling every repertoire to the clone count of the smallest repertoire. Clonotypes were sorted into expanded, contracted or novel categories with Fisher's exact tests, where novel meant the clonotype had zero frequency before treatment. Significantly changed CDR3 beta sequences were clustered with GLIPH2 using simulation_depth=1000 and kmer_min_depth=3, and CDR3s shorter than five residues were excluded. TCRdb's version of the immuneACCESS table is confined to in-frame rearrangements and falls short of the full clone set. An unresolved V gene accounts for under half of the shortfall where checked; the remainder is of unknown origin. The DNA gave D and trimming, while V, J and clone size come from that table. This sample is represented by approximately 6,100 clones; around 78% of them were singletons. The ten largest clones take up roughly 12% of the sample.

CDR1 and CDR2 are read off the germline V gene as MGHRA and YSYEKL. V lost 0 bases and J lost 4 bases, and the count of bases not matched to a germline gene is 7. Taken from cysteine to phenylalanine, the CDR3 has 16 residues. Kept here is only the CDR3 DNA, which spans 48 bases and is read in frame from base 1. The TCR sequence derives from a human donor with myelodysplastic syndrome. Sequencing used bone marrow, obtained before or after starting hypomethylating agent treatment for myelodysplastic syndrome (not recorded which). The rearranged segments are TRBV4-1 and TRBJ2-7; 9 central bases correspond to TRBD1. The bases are TGCGCCAGCAGCCAAGATAAAACAGGGGGCTCATACGAGCAGTACTTC. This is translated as CASSQDKTGGSYEQYF.